The present T cell receptor (beta chain) was sequenced within a study of blood T cells in healthy people across ages (dated by TCRdb to 2015 to 2017). Study-wide context: In model experiments, template switching captured roughly one uniquely barcoded TCR beta cDNA molecule for every two T cells. To avoid experimental bias, donors of different ages were spread randomly across the sequencing lanes. The study analyzed two additional independent replicas of 1 million unique cDNA reads from the same blood draw for two donors, one aged 18 to 30 and one aged 80 or older. The donors were split into four age groups: young (average about 16 years), middle-aged (roughly 40), aged (about 56) and long-lived (approximately 80). To track age-related changes in TCR beta repertoire diversity, the study relied on deep sequencing normalized with unique cDNA molecular identifiers.

A word on this clonotype: This receptor's antigen is unknown. A much larger clone sits a single nucleotide away, making a read error possible.

The CDR3 spans 14 residues, from the cysteine through the phenylalanine. The read is trimmed to its CDR3 DNA, 42 bases read in frame from base 1. The CDR1 and CDR2 encoded by the germline V gene are SGHRS and YFSETQ. The V end loses 7 bases and the J end loses 4 bases, and a stretch of 17 bases separates them. Systemically healthy Caucasian individuals from Russia, 39 in total and aged about 6 to 100 years, were included as donors. Each donor gave around 9.8 milliliters of peripheral blood, collected into EDTA-treated Vacutainer tubes. Ficoll-Paque density-gradient centrifugation was used to isolate PBMCs, with at least 6.5 million per sample. Total RNA was extracted from PBMCs with Trizol reagent, with at least 6 micrograms obtained per sample. For every donor, flow cytometry on a PBMC aliquot measured the percentage of naive CD45RAhigh/CD27high T cells. The study at large found these results: As age increased, observed TCR beta diversity per million T cells dropped in a roughly linear way, and a significant reduction was already evident by age 40. Observed TCR beta diversity correlated strongly with the percentage of naive T cells measured by flow cytometry. Since profiling was done on bulk unsorted PBMCs, naive and antigen-experienced compartments could not be conclusively compared. Estimates of total diversity based on one million sequenced T cells were considered lower bounds and underestimates. Donor CMV infection status was unknown, potentially confounding age-related changes in expanded clonotypes. The long-lived group showed more naive CD4+ T cells, fewer expanded clones and increased TCR diversity than the aged group, suggesting age selection.

The receptor library was made with 5' RACE. The run used an Illumina HiSeq 2500. A second PCR of roughly 7 to 12 cycles was run with a J-beta primer mix and a sample-barcoded 5' primer. A unique molecular identifier was introduced onto each TCR beta cDNA molecule by a template-switch 5' adaptor carrying 12 random nucleotides. Each sample yielded at least 2.5 million CDR3-containing paired-end reads. The Mint cDNA synthesis kit, primed by a TRBC-specific oligonucleotide, was used to synthesize first-strand cDNA from all RNA. After uracil-DNA glycosylase treatment, a first 18-cycle PCR used universal primers M1SS and BC2_uni_R on all cDNA. As for how the authors treated the data: Each sample was normalized by randomly selecting 1 million high-quality reads, each carrying a distinct molecular identifier. Instead of being binned into consensus sequences, reads that shared molecular identifiers were thrown out. MiTCR, run with a Q25 quality threshold and the strictest error-elimination algorithm, handled CDR3 identification, clonotype clustering and error correction. A nonparametric unseen species model with Euler transformation was used to estimate a lower bound on total TCR beta diversity. The public sequencing data were trimmed at Q25 with fastp and processed into clonotypes with MiXCR by TCRdb, which kept only in-frame beta chains. CDR3 protein duplicates are merged, each entry listing the most common genes and DNA. Clone size and V and J calls follow TCRdb, not the original study. This sample has roughly 1.6 million distinct CDR3 sequences in its table, and roughly a third of those were observed once. About 10% of the sample rests with the top ten.

The V gene is TRBV5-1 and the J gene is TRBJ1-2, with no confident D gene call. The specimen sequenced was blood. The clonotype originates from a woman aged 25 to 39 in good health. CDR3 reads: CASRYSEGSYGYTF. The DNA is TGCGCCAGCCGGTACTCGGAAGGGAGCTATGGCTACACCTTC.